This TCR beta chain derives from a study of T-cell memory formation after mild COVID-19. Study details: Clustering of TCRs was largely donor specific. Findings and caveats of the study: In pre-infection memory, a portion of responding clones appeared, which suggested that cross-reactive memory joined. The study found contracting CD4+ clones mainly in CM and EM and contracting CD8+ clones in EMRA.

CDR3 length: 15 amino acids. V was trimmed by 4 bases and J by 4 bases, leaving 15 bases between them. The germline gives CDR1 SGHDT, CDR2 YYEEEE. Sample barcodes and UMIs were carried by the TCR alpha and TCR beta cDNA libraries that 5'RACE generated with constant-segment primers. TCRdb ran MiXCR on the 5' RACE reads and lists one entry per CDR3 protein. The data show about 350,000 distinct CDR3 sequences, around 28% seen once. In this sample, this clonotype turned up a few times. No antigen is known for it. The V and J genes are TRBV5-6 and TRBJ2-1; D perhaps matches TRBD1 (5 bases). This TCR was sampled from an adult woman who had mild COVID-19 (a few samples of this study predate the infection). Cell type and time point are not known. The sample taken for sequencing was PBMCs or a T cell subset sorted from them (not recorded which). The CDR3 here is CASSQRRQYYNEQFF. The CDR3 nucleotides read TGTGCCAGCAGCCAAAGACGACAGTATTACAATGAGCAGTTCTTC.